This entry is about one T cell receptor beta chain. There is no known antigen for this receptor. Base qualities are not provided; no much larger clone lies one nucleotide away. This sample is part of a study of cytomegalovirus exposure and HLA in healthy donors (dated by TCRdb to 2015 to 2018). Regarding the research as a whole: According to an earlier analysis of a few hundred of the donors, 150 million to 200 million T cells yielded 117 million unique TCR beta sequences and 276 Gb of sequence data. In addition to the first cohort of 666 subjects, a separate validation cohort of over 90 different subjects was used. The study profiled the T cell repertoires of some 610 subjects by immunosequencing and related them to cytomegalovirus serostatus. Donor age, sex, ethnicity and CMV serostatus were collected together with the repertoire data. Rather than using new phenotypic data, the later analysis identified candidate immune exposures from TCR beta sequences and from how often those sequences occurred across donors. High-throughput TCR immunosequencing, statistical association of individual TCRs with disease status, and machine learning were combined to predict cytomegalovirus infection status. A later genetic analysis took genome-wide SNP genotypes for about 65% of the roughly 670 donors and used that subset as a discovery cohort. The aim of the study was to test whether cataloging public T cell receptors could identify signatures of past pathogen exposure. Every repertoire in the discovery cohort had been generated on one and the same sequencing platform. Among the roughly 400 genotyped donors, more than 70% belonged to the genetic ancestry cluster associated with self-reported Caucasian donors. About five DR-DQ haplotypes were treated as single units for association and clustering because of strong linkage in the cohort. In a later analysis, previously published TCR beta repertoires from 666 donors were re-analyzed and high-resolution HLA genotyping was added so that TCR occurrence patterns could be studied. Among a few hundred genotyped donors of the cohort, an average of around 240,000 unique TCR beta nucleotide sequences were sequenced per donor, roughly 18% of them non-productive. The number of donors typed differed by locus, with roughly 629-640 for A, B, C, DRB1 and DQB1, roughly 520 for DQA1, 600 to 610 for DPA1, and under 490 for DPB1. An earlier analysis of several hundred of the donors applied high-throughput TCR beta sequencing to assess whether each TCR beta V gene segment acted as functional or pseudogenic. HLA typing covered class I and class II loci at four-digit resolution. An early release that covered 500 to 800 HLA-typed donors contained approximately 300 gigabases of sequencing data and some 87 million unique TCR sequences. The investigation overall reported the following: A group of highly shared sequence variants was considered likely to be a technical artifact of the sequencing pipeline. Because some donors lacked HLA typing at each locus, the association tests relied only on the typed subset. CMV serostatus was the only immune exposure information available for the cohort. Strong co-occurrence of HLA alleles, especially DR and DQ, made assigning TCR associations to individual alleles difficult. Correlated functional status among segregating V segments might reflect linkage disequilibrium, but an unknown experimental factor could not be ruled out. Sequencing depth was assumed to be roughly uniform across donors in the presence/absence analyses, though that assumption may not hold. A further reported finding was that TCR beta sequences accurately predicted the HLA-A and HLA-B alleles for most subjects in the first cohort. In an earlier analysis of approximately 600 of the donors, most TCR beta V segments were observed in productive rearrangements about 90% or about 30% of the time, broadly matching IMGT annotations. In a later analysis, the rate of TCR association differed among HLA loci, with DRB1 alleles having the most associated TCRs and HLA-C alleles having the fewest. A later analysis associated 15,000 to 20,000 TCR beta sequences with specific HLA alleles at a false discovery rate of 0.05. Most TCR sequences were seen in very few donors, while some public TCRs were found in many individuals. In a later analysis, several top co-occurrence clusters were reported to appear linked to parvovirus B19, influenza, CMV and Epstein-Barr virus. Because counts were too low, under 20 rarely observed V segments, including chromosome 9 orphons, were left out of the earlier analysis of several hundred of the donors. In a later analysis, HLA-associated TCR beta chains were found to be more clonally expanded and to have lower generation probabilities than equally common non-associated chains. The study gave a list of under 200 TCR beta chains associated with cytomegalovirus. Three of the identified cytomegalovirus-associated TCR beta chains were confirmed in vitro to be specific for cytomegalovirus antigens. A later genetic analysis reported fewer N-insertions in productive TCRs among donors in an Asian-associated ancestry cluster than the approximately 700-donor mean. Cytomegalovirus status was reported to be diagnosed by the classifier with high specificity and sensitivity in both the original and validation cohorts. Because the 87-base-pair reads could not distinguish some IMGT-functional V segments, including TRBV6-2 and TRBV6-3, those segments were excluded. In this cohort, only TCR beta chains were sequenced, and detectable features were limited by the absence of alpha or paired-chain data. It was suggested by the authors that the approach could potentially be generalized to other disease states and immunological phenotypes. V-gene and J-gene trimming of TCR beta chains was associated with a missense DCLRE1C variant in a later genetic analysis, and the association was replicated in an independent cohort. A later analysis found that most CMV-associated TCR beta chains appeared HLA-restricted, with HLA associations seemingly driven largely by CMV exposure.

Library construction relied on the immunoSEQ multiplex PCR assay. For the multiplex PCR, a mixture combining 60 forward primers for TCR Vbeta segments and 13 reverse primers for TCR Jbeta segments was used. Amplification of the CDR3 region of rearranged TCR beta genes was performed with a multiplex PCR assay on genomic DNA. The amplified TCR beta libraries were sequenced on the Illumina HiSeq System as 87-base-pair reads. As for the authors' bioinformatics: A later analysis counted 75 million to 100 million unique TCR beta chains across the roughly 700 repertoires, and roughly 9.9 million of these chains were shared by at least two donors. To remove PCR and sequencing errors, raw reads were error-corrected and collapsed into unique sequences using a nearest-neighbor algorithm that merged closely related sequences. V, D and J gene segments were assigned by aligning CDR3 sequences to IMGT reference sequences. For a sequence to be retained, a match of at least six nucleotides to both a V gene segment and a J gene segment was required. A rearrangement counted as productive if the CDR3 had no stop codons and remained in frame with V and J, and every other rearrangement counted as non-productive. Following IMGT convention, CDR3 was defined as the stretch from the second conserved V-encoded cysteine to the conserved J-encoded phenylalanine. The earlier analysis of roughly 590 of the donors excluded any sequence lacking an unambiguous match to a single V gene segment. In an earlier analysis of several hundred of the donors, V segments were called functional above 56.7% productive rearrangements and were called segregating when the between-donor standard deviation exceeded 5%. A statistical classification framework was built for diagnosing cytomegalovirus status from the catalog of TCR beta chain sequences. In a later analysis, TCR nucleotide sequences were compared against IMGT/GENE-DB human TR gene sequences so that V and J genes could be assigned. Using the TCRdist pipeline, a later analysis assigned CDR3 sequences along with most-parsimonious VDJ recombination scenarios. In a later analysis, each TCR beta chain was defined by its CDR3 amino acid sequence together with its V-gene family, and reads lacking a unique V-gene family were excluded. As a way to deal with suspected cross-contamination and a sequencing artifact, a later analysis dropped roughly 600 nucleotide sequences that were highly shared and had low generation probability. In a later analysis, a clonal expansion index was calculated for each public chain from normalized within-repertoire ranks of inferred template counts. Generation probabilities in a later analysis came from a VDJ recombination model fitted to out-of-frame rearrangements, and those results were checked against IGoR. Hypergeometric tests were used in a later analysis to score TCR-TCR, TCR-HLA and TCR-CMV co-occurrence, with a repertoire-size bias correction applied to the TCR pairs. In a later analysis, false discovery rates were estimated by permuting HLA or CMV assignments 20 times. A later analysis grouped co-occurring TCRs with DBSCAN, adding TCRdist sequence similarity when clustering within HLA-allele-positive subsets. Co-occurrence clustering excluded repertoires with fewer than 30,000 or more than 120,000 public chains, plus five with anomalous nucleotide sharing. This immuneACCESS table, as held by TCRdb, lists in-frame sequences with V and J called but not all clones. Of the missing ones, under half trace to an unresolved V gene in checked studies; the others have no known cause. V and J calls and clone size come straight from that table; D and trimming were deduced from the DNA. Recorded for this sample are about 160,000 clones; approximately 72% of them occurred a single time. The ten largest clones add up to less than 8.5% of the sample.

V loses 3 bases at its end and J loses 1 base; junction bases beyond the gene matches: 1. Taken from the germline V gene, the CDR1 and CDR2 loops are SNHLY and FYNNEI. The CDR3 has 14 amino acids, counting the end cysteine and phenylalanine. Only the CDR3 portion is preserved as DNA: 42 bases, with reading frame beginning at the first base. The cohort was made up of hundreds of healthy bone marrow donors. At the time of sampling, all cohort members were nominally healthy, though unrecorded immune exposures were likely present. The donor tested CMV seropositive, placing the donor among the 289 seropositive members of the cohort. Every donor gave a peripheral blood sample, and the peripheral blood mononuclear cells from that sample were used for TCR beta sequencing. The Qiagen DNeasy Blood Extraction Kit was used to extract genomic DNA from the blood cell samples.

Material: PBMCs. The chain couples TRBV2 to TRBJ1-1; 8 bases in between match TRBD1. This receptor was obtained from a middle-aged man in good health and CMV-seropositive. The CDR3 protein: CASSDTGGNTEAFF. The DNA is TGTGCCAGCAGTGATACAGGGGGGAACACTGAAGCTTTCTTT. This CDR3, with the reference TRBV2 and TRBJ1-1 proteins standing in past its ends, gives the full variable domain EPEVTQTPSHQVTQMGQEVILRCVPISNHLYFYWYRQILGQKVEFLVSFYNNEISEKSEIFDDQFSVERPDGSNFTLKIRSTKLEDSAMYFCASSDTGGNTEAFFGQGTRLTVV.